A selection of T cell receptor beta chains follows, all from one sample in a study of beta chain features in type 1 diabetes. The method was immunoSEQ multiplex PCR; TCRdb's version includes in-frame clones alone and lacks a portion of them. This table holds 300,000 to 450,000 clones, roughly a fifth found once. The sequenced sample was naive CD4+ T cells from blood. The receptors stem from a woman between 18 and 30 years old in good health. Both conserved end residues are part of each CDR3. The order of the fields is D gene, V gene, clone size, J gene, CDR3 DNA, CDR3 protein. The D gene is left open where the match is weak. Some rows have no size entry. The others give once, few or many, or a class for an expanded clone.

d_gene: -; v_gene: TRBV10-3; abundance: -; j_gene: TRBJ2-7; CDR3nt: TGTGCCATCAGGTCTGGGGGAGGCACCTACGAGCAGTACTTC; CDR3aa: CAIRSGGGTYEQYF
d_gene: TRBD2; v_gene: TRBV6-5; abundance: -; j_gene: TRBJ2-1; CDR3nt: TGTGCCAGCAGTGGGGGGGACCGAGGCAATGAGCAGTTCTTC; CDR3aa: CASSGGDRGNEQFF
d_gene: TRBD1; v_gene: TRBV30; abundance: few; j_gene: TRBJ1-2; CDR3nt: TGTGCCTGGATGGGACAGGGTAGATATGGCTACACCTTC; CDR3aa: CAWMGQGRYGYTF
d_gene: TRBD2; v_gene: TRBV5-1; abundance: -; j_gene: TRBJ2-7; CDR3nt: TGCGCCAGCAGTCCAACGGAGTGGGCGCGGGAGGCCTCCTACGAGCAGTACTTC; CDR3aa: CASSPTEWAREASYEQYF
d_gene: -; v_gene: TRBV2; abundance: -; j_gene: TRBJ2-7; CDR3nt: TGTGCCAGCAGTACGAGAAGTAGTTCCTACGAGCAGTACTTC; CDR3aa: CASSTRSSSYEQYF
d_gene: TRBD2; v_gene: TRBV2; abundance: -; j_gene: TRBJ2-1; CDR3nt: TGTGCCAGCAGTGATAGAAGGCGTGTTGAAGGACTAGCGGATTACAATGAGCAGTTCTTC; CDR3aa: CASSDRRRVEGLADYNEQFF
d_gene: -; v_gene: TRBV7-9; abundance: few; j_gene: TRBJ2-3; CDR3nt: TGTGCCACCGGAAGTCAGGGTGGATTGGATACGCAGTATTTT; CDR3aa: CATGSQGGLDTQYF
d_gene: -; v_gene: TRBV14; abundance: -; j_gene: TRBJ1-1; CDR3nt: TGTGCCAGCAGCCAAACAGGGAGAGAAGCTTTCTTT; CDR3aa: CASSQTGREAFF
d_gene: TRBD2; v_gene: TRBV4-1; abundance: few; j_gene: TRBJ2-7; CDR3nt: TGCGCCAGCAGCGGGGGGGGATTCTACGAGCAGTACTTC; CDR3aa: CASSGGGFYEQYF
d_gene: -; v_gene: TRBV7-2; abundance: -; j_gene: TRBJ2-7; CDR3nt: TGTGCCAGCAGCCCACTTCGTCTCGAGCAGTACTTC; CDR3aa: CASSPLRLEQYF
d_gene: TRBD1; v_gene: TRBV6-1; abundance: -; j_gene: TRBJ1-2; CDR3nt: TGTGCCAGCAGCACCGGGACAGGGAGCTATGGCTACACCTTC; CDR3aa: CASSTGTGSYGYTF
d_gene: -; v_gene: TRBV7-2; abundance: -; j_gene: TRBJ2-1; CDR3nt: TGTGCCAGCAGCTTGAAGCGAACAGAGCAGTTCTTC; CDR3aa: CASSLKRTEQFF
d_gene: TRBD1; v_gene: TRBV5-1; abundance: -; j_gene: TRBJ1-2; CDR3nt: TGCGCCAGCAGCTTGGAGAGACAGGGACGCTACACCTTC; CDR3aa: CASSLERQGRYTF
d_gene: -; v_gene: TRBV4-3; abundance: -; j_gene: TRBJ1-4; CDR3nt: TGCGCCAGCAGCCAAGAGCGAGCAACTAATGAAAAACTGTTTTTT; CDR3aa: CASSQERATNEKLFF
d_gene: -; v_gene: TRBV19; abundance: -; j_gene: TRBJ2-6; CDR3nt: TGTGCCAGTAGTGGGAGGAGGTCGGGGGCTGGGGCCAACGTCCTGACTTTC; CDR3aa: CASSGRRSGAGANVLTF
d_gene: TRBD2; v_gene: TRBV11-3; abundance: -; j_gene: TRBJ2-2; CDR3nt: TGTGCCAGCAGCGGGGAAACTAGCGGGGGCACGAAGCTGTTTTTT; CDR3aa: CASSGETSGGTKLFF
d_gene: -; v_gene: TRBV20-1; abundance: -; j_gene: TRBJ1-1; CDR3nt: TGCAGTGCTGAGATGAACACTGAAGCTTTCTTT; CDR3aa: CSAEMNTEAFF
d_gene: TRBD1; v_gene: TRBV5-1; abundance: -; j_gene: TRBJ1-2; CDR3nt: TGCGCCAGCAGGGAGGACAGGGGGATCCCTCTCTTC; CDR3aa: CASREDRGIPLF
d_gene: TRBD1; v_gene: TRBV18; abundance: -; j_gene: TRBJ2-7; CDR3nt: TGTGCCAGCTCAGCCAATGAGGTCAGGGGGCACGAGCAGTACTTC; CDR3aa: CASSANEVRGHEQYF
d_gene: TRBD1; v_gene: TRBV10-3; abundance: -; j_gene: TRBJ2-7; CDR3nt: TGTGCCATCAGTGTACAGGGGGGCCACGAGCAGTACTTC; CDR3aa: CAISVQGGHEQYF
d_gene: -; v_gene: TRBV9; abundance: few; j_gene: TRBJ2-1; CDR3nt: TGTGCCAGCAGCGTACTAGCAGGAGTGGGCTACAATGAGCAGTTCTTC; CDR3aa: CASSVLAGVGYNEQFF
d_gene: -; v_gene: TRBV2; abundance: -; j_gene: TRBJ2-1; CDR3nt: TGTGCCAGCAGTGGTGAGGAGTTTGGGGAGCAGTTCTTC; CDR3aa: CASSGEEFGEQFF
d_gene: TRBD1; v_gene: TRBV23-1; abundance: -; j_gene: TRBJ2-3; CDR3nt: TGCGCCAGCAGTCTCTTCCGGGACAGCCCAACAGATACGCAGTATTTT; CDR3aa: CASSLFRDSPTDTQYF
d_gene: -; v_gene: TRBV29-1; abundance: few; j_gene: TRBJ2-1; CDR3nt: TGCAGCGTTGAGACAGTAACCTACAATGAGCAGTTCTTC; CDR3aa: CSVETVTYNEQFF
d_gene: TRBD1; v_gene: TRBV11-2; abundance: few; j_gene: TRBJ2-5; CDR3nt: TGTGCCAGCAGCTTAGCCGACAGGGGTAGGGAGACCCAGTACTTC; CDR3aa: CASSLADRGRETQYF
d_gene: -; v_gene: TRBV7-9; abundance: few; j_gene: TRBJ1-5; CDR3nt: TGTGCCAGCAGCACCCAAGTCGGGCAGCCCCAGCATTTT; CDR3aa: CASSTQVGQPQHF
d_gene: TRBD2; v_gene: TRBV18; abundance: few; j_gene: TRBJ2-7; CDR3nt: TGTGCCAGCTCACAAGCGGGAGCGGGCTACGAGCAGTACTTC; CDR3aa: CASSQAGAGYEQYF
d_gene: -; v_gene: TRBV2; abundance: -; j_gene: TRBJ1-1; CDR3nt: TGTGCCAGCAGTGAGCAGGGGAACACTGAAGCTTTCTTT; CDR3aa: CASSEQGNTEAFF
d_gene: TRBD1; v_gene: TRBV11-2; abundance: few; j_gene: TRBJ2-7; CDR3nt: TGTGCCAGCAGCTTAAACAGGGACAGATTCTCCTACGAGCAGTACTTC; CDR3aa: CASSLNRDRFSYEQYF
d_gene: -; v_gene: TRBV15; abundance: few; j_gene: TRBJ2-2; CDR3nt: TGTGCCACCCTCAACACCGGGGAGCTGTTTTTT; CDR3aa: CATLNTGELFF
d_gene: -; v_gene: TRBV19; abundance: -; j_gene: TRBJ1-1; CDR3nt: TGTGCCAGTAGTCAGAAGAACACTGAAGCTTTCTTT; CDR3aa: CASSQKNTEAFF
d_gene: -; v_gene: TRBV15; abundance: -; j_gene: TRBJ1-2; CDR3nt: TGTGCCACCAGCAGAGTCTCTTATGGCTACACCTTC; CDR3aa: CATSRVSYGYTF
d_gene: TRBD2; v_gene: TRBV2; abundance: -; j_gene: TRBJ2-1; CDR3nt: TGTGCCAGCCCGCGGAGGTGGAGCGGGGGGACGGATGAGCAGTTCTTC; CDR3aa: CASPRRWSGGTDEQFF
d_gene: -; v_gene: TRBV7-3; abundance: few; j_gene: TRBJ2-1; CDR3nt: TGTGCCAGCAGCAATCGTTTCTTC; CDR3aa: CASSNRFF
d_gene: TRBD2; v_gene: TRBV30; abundance: few; j_gene: TRBJ2-7; CDR3nt: TGTGCCTGCCCCGCCGGGACTAGCGGCTACGAGCAGTACTTC; CDR3aa: CACPAGTSGYEQYF
d_gene: TRBD1; v_gene: TRBV15; abundance: -; j_gene: TRBJ1-2; CDR3nt: TGTGCCACCAGCCCCGGACAGGGCACCTATGGCTACACCTTC; CDR3aa: CATSPGQGTYGYTF
d_gene: -; v_gene: TRBV25-1; abundance: few; j_gene: TRBJ2-1; CDR3nt: TGTGCCAGCAGTGAATCCCCCGGGGGGCGGCAGTTCTTC; CDR3aa: CASSESPGGRQFF
d_gene: -; v_gene: TRBV27; abundance: -; j_gene: TRBJ2-7; CDR3nt: TGTGCCAGCAGTTTATTGGGGGGTCGCGAGCAGTACTTC; CDR3aa: CASSLLGGREQYF
d_gene: -; v_gene: TRBV19; abundance: few; j_gene: TRBJ1-5; CDR3nt: TGTGCCAGTAGTATCCAACAGGGTTCCCGACCCCAGCATTTT; CDR3aa: CASSIQQGSRPQHF
d_gene: TRBD1; v_gene: TRBV30; abundance: few; j_gene: TRBJ1-6; CDR3nt: TGTGCCTGGAGCACAACAGGGGATAATTCACCCCTCCACTTT; CDR3aa: CAWSTTGDNSPLHF
d_gene: -; v_gene: TRBV12-5; abundance: -; j_gene: TRBJ2-7; CDR3nt: TGTGCTAGTGCCCTGTGGCCAGAAACCTACGAGCAGTACTTC; CDR3aa: CASALWPETYEQYF
d_gene: -; v_gene: TRBV4-1; abundance: -; j_gene: TRBJ2-5; CDR3nt: TGCGCCAGCAGCCAAGATCCATGGACAGAAGAGACCCAGTACTTC; CDR3aa: CASSQDPWTEETQYF
d_gene: -; v_gene: TRBV7-9; abundance: few; j_gene: TRBJ1-3; CDR3nt: TGTGCCAGCAGTAGAGGGAACTCTGGAAACACCATATATTTT; CDR3aa: CASSRGNSGNTIYF
d_gene: -; v_gene: TRBV6-1; abundance: -; j_gene: TRBJ2-1; CDR3nt: TGTGCCAGCAGGAATCTAGCGGTTAGGGGGGATGAGCAGTTCTTC; CDR3aa: CASRNLAVRGDEQFF
d_gene: TRBD1; v_gene: TRBV28; abundance: -; j_gene: TRBJ1-5; CDR3nt: TGTGCCAGCAGGGAGGACAGGGGGTTGGTTCGACAGCCCCAGCATTTT; CDR3aa: CASREDRGLVRQPQHF
d_gene: TRBD1; v_gene: TRBV4-1; abundance: few; j_gene: TRBJ1-2; CDR3nt: TGCGCCAGCAGCCACCCCCGGGACAGGGAACTGGAGGGCTACACCTTC; CDR3aa: CASSHPRDRELEGYTF
d_gene: TRBD1; v_gene: TRBV4-1; abundance: -; j_gene: TRBJ2-1; CDR3nt: TGCGCCAGCAGCCACCTCCCGGGACAGGGGGCTTTCAAAGAGCAGTTCTTC; CDR3aa: CASSHLPGQGAFKEQFF
d_gene: -; v_gene: TRBV2; abundance: -; j_gene: TRBJ2-1; CDR3nt: TGTGCCAGCACAACAGGGATGGGGAATGAGCAGTTCTTC; CDR3aa: CASTTGMGNEQFF
d_gene: -; v_gene: TRBV4-1; abundance: -; j_gene: TRBJ2-5; CDR3nt: TGCGCCAGCAGCCAAACGCAGGGGGAGACCCAGTACTTC; CDR3aa: CASSQTQGETQYF
d_gene: -; v_gene: TRBV11-2; abundance: few; j_gene: TRBJ2-1; CDR3nt: TGTGCCAGCAGCTTAGAAGGGACAACGAAGGAGTTCTTC; CDR3aa: CASSLEGTTKEFF
d_gene: TRBD1; v_gene: TRBV6-5; abundance: -; j_gene: TRBJ1-5; CDR3nt: TGTGCCAGCAGGAAACAGGGGTCGTCCCAGCCCCAGCATTTT; CDR3aa: CASRKQGSSQPQHF
d_gene: TRBD1; v_gene: TRBV30; abundance: -; j_gene: TRBJ2-2; CDR3nt: TGTGCCTGGACCACGTATGGGACAGGGGAAACCGGGGAGCTGTTTTTT; CDR3aa: CAWTTYGTGETGELFF
d_gene: TRBD2; v_gene: TRBV2; abundance: -; j_gene: TRBJ2-7; CDR3nt: TGTGCCAGCACTGGGACTAGCGGGGGGGCCGACGAGCAGTACTTC; CDR3aa: CASTGTSGGADEQYF
d_gene: TRBD2; v_gene: TRBV5-1; abundance: few; j_gene: TRBJ2-5; CDR3nt: TGCGCCAGCAGCTACGGACTAGCGGGGGGCGAAGAGACCCAGTACTTC; CDR3aa: CASSYGLAGGEETQYF